Described below is a single TCR beta chain sequence and its context. No cognate antigen has been identified for it. The cohort was made up of around 720 healthy bone marrow donors. At the time of sampling, every cohort member was nominally healthy, though immune exposures that went unrecorded were likely present. The donor tested CMV seronegative, placing the donor among the 352 seronegative members of the cohort. A peripheral blood sample was provided by each donor, and peripheral blood mononuclear cells were used for TCR beta sequencing. Genomic DNA was extracted from the blood cell samples with the Qiagen DNeasy Blood Extraction Kit. The CDR3 runs 12 amino acids, cysteine and phenylalanine included. The entry retains the CDR3 DNA only, 36 bases that are in frame from base 1. The germline V gene (reference sequence) sets CDR1 to LNHDA and CDR2 to SQIVND. Trimming leaves V shorter by 6 bases and J shorter by 5 bases, with the junction holding 1 base beyond the gene matches.

This entry is derived from a study of cytomegalovirus exposure and HLA in healthy donors (dated by TCRdb to the late 2010s). A note on the overall study: An earlier analysis of approximately 600 of the donors reported about 250 Gb of sequence data and 117 million unique TCR beta sequences from 190 million or so T cells. A later genetic analysis took genome-wide SNP genotypes for about three fifths of the roughly 700 donors and used that subset as a discovery cohort. To predict cytomegalovirus infection status, the study brought together high-throughput TCR immunosequencing, statistical association of individual TCRs with disease status, and machine learning. A later analysis re-analyzed previously published TCR beta repertoires from roughly 630 donors and added high-resolution HLA genotyping to study TCR occurrence patterns. In the later analysis, no new phenotypic data were used to find candidate immune exposures; instead, reliance was placed on TCR beta sequences and their occurrence across donors. All discovery cohort repertoires had been generated using a single sequencing platform. Typing coverage differed by locus: A, B, C, DRB1 and DQB1 were typed in about 629-640 donors, DQA1 in 522, DPA1 in 606, and DPB1 in 472. A separate validation cohort of some 130 different subjects was used in addition to the approximately 610-subject first cohort. Alongside the repertoire data, information on donor age, sex, ethnicity and CMV serostatus was compiled. Approximately 300 gigabases of sequencing data and around 80 million unique TCR sequences made up an early release that covered several hundred HLA-typed donors. Roughly 5 DR-DQ haplotypes were treated as single units for association and clustering because of strong linkage in the cohort. Among a few hundred genotyped donors of the cohort, an average of around 240,000 unique TCR beta nucleotide sequences were sequenced per donor, roughly 18% of them non-productive. The genetic ancestry cluster associated with self-reported Caucasian donors included around 76% of the roughly 410 genotyped donors. The study used immunosequencing to profile the T cell repertoires of approximately 690 subjects and linked those repertoires to cytomegalovirus serostatus. The aim of the study was to test whether cataloging public T cell receptors could identify signatures of past pathogen exposure. HLA typing included class I and class II loci at four-digit resolution. An earlier analysis of 450 to 750 of the donors used high-throughput TCR beta sequencing to judge whether each TCR beta V gene segment behaved as functional or pseudogenic.

The library was generated by the immunoSEQ multiplex PCR assay. For the multiplex PCR, a mixture combining 60 forward primers for TCR Vbeta segments and 13 reverse primers for TCR Jbeta segments was used. Amplification of the CDR3 region of rearranged TCR beta genes was performed with a multiplex PCR assay on genomic DNA. Amplified TCR beta libraries were sequenced as 87-base-pair reads on the Illumina HiSeq System. As for the original processing: Across the roughly 700 repertoires, a later analysis counted tens of millions of unique TCR beta chains, some 11 million of which were shared by at least two donors. Raw reads were error-corrected and collapsed into unique sequences with a nearest-neighbor algorithm that merged closely related sequences to remove PCR and sequencing errors. To assign V, D and J gene segments, CDR3 sequences were aligned to IMGT reference sequences. For a sequence to be retained, a match of at least six nucleotides was required to both a V gene segment and a J gene segment. A rearrangement counted as productive if the CDR3 had no stop codons and remained in frame with V and J, and every other rearrangement counted as non-productive. CDR3 was defined by IMGT convention, running from the second conserved V-encoded cysteine to the conserved J-encoded phenylalanine. The earlier analysis of approximately 590 of the donors excluded any sequence lacking an unambiguous match to a single V gene segment. In an earlier analysis of approximately 610 of the donors, V segments were called functional above 56.7% productive rearrangements and were called segregating when the between-donor standard deviation exceeded 5%. To diagnose cytomegalovirus status from the catalog of TCR beta chain sequences, a statistical classification framework was built. In a later analysis, TCR nucleotide sequences were compared against IMGT/GENE-DB human TR gene sequences so that V and J genes could be assigned. Using the TCRdist pipeline, a later analysis assigned CDR3 sequences along with most-parsimonious VDJ recombination scenarios. In a later analysis, every TCR beta chain was defined by the combination of its CDR3 amino acid sequence and its V-gene family, and reads without a unique V-gene family were dropped. A later analysis removed 550 to 700 highly shared, low-generation-probability nucleotide sequences to deal with suspected cross-contamination and a sequencing artifact. For each public chain, a later analysis derived a clonal expansion index from normalized ranks of inferred template counts within each repertoire. In a later analysis, generation probabilities were computed with a VDJ recombination model fitted to out-of-frame rearrangements, and the resulting probabilities were checked against IGoR. A later analysis scored TCR-TCR, TCR-HLA and TCR-CMV co-occurrence with hypergeometric tests, applying a repertoire-size bias correction to TCR pairs. To estimate false discovery rates, a later analysis permuted the HLA or CMV assignments 20 times. In a later analysis, co-occurring TCRs were grouped with DBSCAN, and TCRdist sequence similarity was added when clustering was performed within HLA-allele-positive subsets. Repertoires with fewer than 30,000 or more than 120,000 public chains were left out of co-occurrence clustering, as were about five repertoires with anomalous nucleotide sharing. Sourced from immuneACCESS, this table was stored by TCRdb with only in-frame sequences that have V and J called. A share of the clones is absent; for the studies checked, an unresolved V gene accounts for under half, and the remainder has no known explanation. That table furnishes V, J and clone size, whereas the DNA furnished D and trimming. The sample table holds approximately 110,000 clones. Jointly, the top ten make up 0.5% to 0.7% of the sample.

Overall results and qualifications from the work: Most TCR sequences were seen in very few donors, while some public TCRs were found in many individuals. CMV serostatus was the only immune exposure information available for the cohort. The earlier analysis of about 600 of the donors excluded roughly 16 rarely observed V segments, including chromosome 9 orphons, because counts were too low. In an earlier analysis of approximately 590 of the donors, most TCR beta V segments were observed in productive rearrangements about 87% or about 30% of the time, broadly matching IMGT annotations. According to a later analysis, TCR association rates differed among HLA loci, with DRB1 alleles showing the most associated TCRs and HLA-C alleles showing the fewest. A few of the identified cytomegalovirus-associated TCR beta chains were confirmed in vitro to be specific for cytomegalovirus antigens. Most CMV-associated TCR beta chains appeared to be HLA-restricted in a later analysis, and the HLA associations seemed to be driven largely by CMV exposure. In a later analysis, several top co-occurrence clusters were reported to appear linked to parvovirus B19, influenza, CMV and Epstein-Barr virus. When HLA alleles, especially DR and DQ, strongly co-occurred, attributing TCR associations to individual alleles was difficult. Correlated functional status among segregating V segments might be attributable to linkage disequilibrium, but an unknown experimental factor could not be ruled out. Some IMGT-functional V segments, including TRBV6-2 and TRBV6-3, could not be distinguished by the 87-base-pair reads and were therefore excluded. Cytomegalovirus status was reported to be diagnosed by the classifier with high specificity and sensitivity in both the original and validation cohorts. Presence/absence analyses assumed roughly uniform sequencing depth across donors, an assumption that may not hold. At a false discovery rate of 0.05, a later analysis linked 16,951 TCR beta sequences to specific HLA alleles. The authors suggested that the approach could potentially be extended to other disease states and immunological phenotypes. Because some donors lacked HLA typing at each locus, the association tests relied only on the typed subset. A cluster of highly shared sequence variants was judged likely to represent a technical artifact of the sequencing pipeline. A later genetic analysis reported fewer N-insertions in productive TCRs among donors in an Asian-associated ancestry cluster than the roughly 620-donor mean. The study gave a list of 150 to 200 TCR beta chains associated with cytomegalovirus. Compared with equally common non-associated chains, HLA-associated TCR beta chains in a later analysis were more clonally expanded and had lower generation probabilities. An association between a missense DCLRE1C variant and V-gene and J-gene trimming of TCR beta chains was found in a later genetic analysis and replicated in an independent cohort. A further reported finding was that TCR beta sequences accurately predicted the HLA-A and HLA-B alleles for most subjects in the first cohort. Only TCR beta chains were sequenced in this cohort, and the absence of alpha or paired-chain data limited detectable features.

The V and J segments used are TRBV19 and TRBJ2-7, with 10 junctional bases fitting TRBD2. The TCR was taken from a man between 45 and 60 years old in good health and CMV-seronegative. Sequenced: PBMCs. The nucleotide sequence is given as TGTGCCAGTAGGGGGACTAGCGACGAGCAGTACTTC. Translated, it reads CASRGTSDEQYF.